The 3 T cell receptor beta chains in this list originate from one sample, sequenced in a study of blood T cell repertoires in COVID-19 (dated by TCRdb to between 2020 and 2021). Receptors were amplified or captured by the immunoSEQ multiplex PCR assay. What TCRdb holds here is the immuneACCESS table cut down to in-frame rearrangements. Part of the clones is not present; checked against another copy, under half of the missing clones reflect an unresolved V gene, and the others are unexplained. The sample table records more than 150,000 clones; about 82% of these occur just once. More than 4.5% of the sample belongs to the ten largest clones. The sequenced sample consisted of peripheral blood. The receptors originated from a woman aged 25 to 39 with acute or convalescent COVID-19.

The chain employs TRBV28 and TRBJ1-6; D is unclear. Germline V gene lookup returns CDR1 MDHEN and CDR2 SYDVKM. Trimming stripped 3 bases from V and 7 bases from J, with 10 bases between. This CDR3 region has 14 residues. CDR3 sequence: CASSFSRRNSPLHF. CDR3 DNA: TGTGCCAGCAGTTTCTCAAGGCGGAATTCACCCCTCCACTTT.

This sequence joins TRBV10-1 and TRBJ1-4; 10 bases map to TRBD1. V shed 3 bases and J 4 bases; nucleotides not matched to a gene: 17. Germline V gene data show CDR1 as WNHNN and CDR2 as SYGVQD (reference sequence). CDR3 size: 20 residues. The CDR3, as DNA: TGCGCCAGCAGTGATCTCCGGGACAGGGGCCGCGTAGTATATAATGAAAAACTGTTTTTT. Amino acid sequence: CASSDLRDRGRVVYNEKLFF.

The rearrangement uses TRBV9 and TRBJ1-2; unclear D gene. Germline values: CDR1 SGDLS, CDR2 YYNGEE. The V and J ends lost 1 base and 1 base respectively, with 5 bases between them. The CDR3 loop spans 13 amino acids. CDR3 DNA: TGTGCCAGCAGCGTATACATTAACTATGGCTACACCTTC. Protein product: CASSVYINYGYTF.